The 16 T cell receptor beta chains below were found in one sample sequenced in a study of blood T cell repertoires in COVID-19. Clones were read by immunoSEQ multiplex PCR, and TCRdb kept only the in-frame ones, dropping some. The repertoire holds a few hundred thousand clones, with approximately 90% as singletons. The sequenced material came from PBMCs or T cells enriched from blood (not recorded which). The receptor set was obtained from a woman aged 40 to 49 who had been exposed to COVID-19.

This CDR3 is CASSQRGTINTQYF. DNA for the CDR3: TGTGCCAGCAGCCAAAGGGGGACGATAAATACGCAGTATTTT. The chain links TRBV3-1 (or the pseudogene TRBV3-2) to TRBJ2-3; D perhaps matches TRBD1 (6 bases). V was pared by 2 bases and J by 7 bases, with 13 bases between. Germline V gives CDR1 LGHDT, CDR2 YNNKEL (reference sequence). This CDR3 region has 14 residues.

The genes are TRBV7-2 and TRBJ1-2; a weak D match, TRBD1 (5 bases). CDR3 size: 13 residues. Per the germline V gene, CDR1 is SGHTA and CDR2 is FQGNSA. Trimming took 10 bases from V and 3 from J, leaving 15 bases between them. The DNA of the CDR3 is TGTGCCAAGGACAACGTCTACGACTATGGCTACACCTTC. Translation gives CAKDNVYDYGYTF.

The chain employs TRBV14 and TRBJ1-2; D is unresolved. In germline, CDR1 is SGHDN, CDR2 FVKESK. V was clipped by 0 bases and J by 2 bases, with 10 bases between them. The CDR3 runs 15 residues. CDR3 in DNA: TGTGCCAGCAGCCAAGATCCTACAGTGAACTATGGCTACACCTTC. Translated, it gives CASSQDPTVNYGYTF.

This sequence joins TRBV5-5 and TRBJ2-7, with D tentatively TRBD1 (5 bases). The CDR3 totals 15 residues. V gave up 1 base and J gave up 2 bases, with 13 bases separating them. Germline values: CDR1 SGHKS, CDR2 YYEKEE (reference sequence). Here the CDR3 reads CASSLSPQVPYEQYF. Here the CDR3 DNA reads TGTGCCAGCAGCTTGTCTCCACAGGTTCCCTACGAGCAGTACTTC.

The gene calls are TRBV7-9 and TRBJ1-2; 7 nucleotides line up with TRBD1. Germline values: CDR1 SEHNR, CDR2 FQNEAQ (reference sequence). This CDR3 contains 14 residues. The V gene end was trimmed by 5 bases and the J gene end by 1 base; junction bases not matched to a gene: 4. The CDR3 is CASSRDSLNYGYTF. CDR3 DNA: TGTGCCAGCAGCCGGGACAGTCTTAACTATGGCTACACCTTC.

A single count supports this clone. The chain couples TRBV5-4 to TRBJ1-2; TRBD1 matches at 12 bases. CDR1 SGHNT and CDR2 YYREEE come from the germline V gene (reference sequence). The CDR3 extends over 17 amino acids. V lost 5 bases to trimming and J lost 4 bases; unmatched junction nucleotides: 12. Here the CDR3 reads CASSRGGTGGSRYGYTF. The CDR3, as DNA: TGTGCCAGCAGTAGGGGAGGGACAGGGGGCTCCCGCTATGGCTACACCTTC.

V is TRBV5-1 and J is TRBJ1-1; D not certain. Germline CDR1 and CDR2: SGHRS and YFSETQ. CDR3 size: 13 residues. Trimming removed 4 bases at V and 1 base at J, with 8 bases between. The CDR3 coding sequence is TGCGCCAGCAGCGTCACAACGAACACTGAAGCTTTCTTT. It encodes CASSVTTNTEAFF.

The rearrangement uses TRBV6-6 and TRBJ2-5; 12 bases line up with TRBD2. Trimming at V came to 8 bases and at J to 5 bases, leaving 6 bases not matched to a gene. The germline CDR1 and CDR2 sequences are MNHNY and SVGAGI (reference sequence). This CDR3 has 14 amino acids. The CDR3 DNA follows: TGTGCCAGCCTAGCGGGGGGGCAGGGGGAGACCCAGTACTTC. Encoded protein: CASLAGGQGETQYF.

V gene TRBV19 combines with J gene TRBJ2-2; 7 nucleotides match TRBD2. The length of the CDR3 is 17 residues. CDR1 is LNHDA and CDR2 is SQIVND in the germline V gene (reference sequence). With 2 bases clipped from V and 0 bases from J, the junction kept 6 bases outside the gene matches. The CDR3 DNA is TGTGCCAGTAGTATAAGGGTGGCGGGGGCGAACACCGGGGAGCTGTTTTTT. It specifies CASSIRVAGANTGELFF.

CDR3 nucleotide sequence: TGTGCCAGCAGCTTGGTTGCCGGGGGAGCCCAAGAGACCCAGTACTTC. Encoded protein: CASSLVAGGAQETQYF. The V and J genes are TRBV5-6 and TRBJ2-5; a possible D gene is TRBD2 (6 bases). Trimming shortened V by 0 bases and J by 1 base, and 13 bases separated the two germline ends. This CDR3 comprises 16 residues. Germline V gives CDR1 SGHDT, CDR2 YYEEEE.

The gene calls are TRBV4-3 and TRBJ1-1; TRBD1 might be the D (5 bases). The CDR3 sequence is 13 residues long. V lost 3 bases and J lost 7, with 12 bases in between. Germline lookup yields CDR1 LGHNA and CDR2 YSLEER. The CDR3 DNA reads TGCGCCAGCAGCCAGGGGACTTGGGATGAAGCTTTCTTT. Translating gives CASSQGTWDEAFF.

J is TRBJ1-2 and V is TRBV7-8; D is unclear. Trimming cost V 5 bases and J 7 bases, with 14 bases left between them. CDR3 length: 13 residues. CDR1 is SGHVS, CDR2 FQNEAQ, per germline. CDR3 in DNA: TGTGCCAGCAGCCCCGAAACCTCCAGTGGCTACACCTTC. Its translation: CASSPETSSGYTF.

A remark on this clone: Sequence at one end of the junction differs from germline and may be a read error. At the DNA level, this CDR3 is encoded by other sequences in the same sample as well. The genes are TRBV12-3 or TRBV12-4 and TRBJ1-3; tentatively, D is TRBD1 (5 bases). The length of the CDR3 is 12 residues. DNA of the CDR3: TGCGCCAGCAGTTTGACAGCTAACACCATATATTTT. This codes for CASSLTANTIYF.

The V call is TRBV2, the J call TRBJ2-3, with D possibly being TRBD2 (6 bases). This CDR3 has 12 residues. Trimming stripped 5 bases from V and 5 bases from J, with 8 bases between. Germline V gene sequence: CDR1 SNHLY, CDR2 FYNNEI. The CDR3 reads CASSPRGDTQYF. CDR3 in DNA: TGTGCCAGCAGTCCGCGGGGAGATACGCAGTATTTT.

The chain combines TRBV5-1 with TRBJ2-7; the D gene is possibly TRBD2 (5 bases). With 3 bases removed from V and 6 bases from J, the gap between germline ends came to 19 bases. Germline CDR1 SGHRS, CDR2 YFSETQ. CDR3 size: 15 residues. For the CDR3, the DNA is TGCGCCAGCAGCTCGGACCGGGCTAGCCTCCTCGAGCAGTACTTC. Translation: CASSSDRASLLEQYF.

V usage is TRBV18 and J usage is TRBJ2-1, with D tentatively TRBD1 (6 bases). Trimming cost V 6 bases and J 2 bases, with 8 bases left between them. The CDR3 totals 13 residues. CDR1 and CDR2 from the germline V gene are KGHSH and LQKENI. CDR3 loop: CASSRDTYNEQFF. The CDR3 region has the DNA TGTGCCAGCTCTAGGGACACCTACAATGAGCAGTTCTTC.